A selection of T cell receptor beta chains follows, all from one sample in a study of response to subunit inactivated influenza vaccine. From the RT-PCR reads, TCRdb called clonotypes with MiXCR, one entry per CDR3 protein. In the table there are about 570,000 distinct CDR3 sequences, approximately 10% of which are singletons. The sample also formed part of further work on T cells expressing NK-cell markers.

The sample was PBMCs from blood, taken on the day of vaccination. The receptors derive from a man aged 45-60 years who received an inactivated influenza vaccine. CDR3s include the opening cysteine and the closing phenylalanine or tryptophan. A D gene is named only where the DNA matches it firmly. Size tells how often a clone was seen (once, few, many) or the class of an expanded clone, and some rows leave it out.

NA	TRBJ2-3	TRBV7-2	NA	CASSRSVARVGTDTQYF	TGTGCCAGCAGCCGTAGCGTTGCGAGGGTTGGCACAGATACGCAGTATTTT
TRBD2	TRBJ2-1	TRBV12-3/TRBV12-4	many	CASSLLLAGVNEQFF	TGTGCCAGCAGTTTATTGCTAGCGGGAGTCAATGAGCAGTTCTTC
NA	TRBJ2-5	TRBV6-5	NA	CASSYSGQRETQYF	TGTGCCAGCAGTTACTCTGGACAGAGAGAGACCCAGTACTTC
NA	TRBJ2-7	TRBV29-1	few	CSVEVGPDEQYF	TGCAGCGTTGAAGTAGGGCCAGACGAGCAGTACTTC
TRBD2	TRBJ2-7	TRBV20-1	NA	CSARDYGRAGYEQYF	TGCAGTGCTAGAGATTACGGGAGGGCCGGCTACGAGCAGTACTTC
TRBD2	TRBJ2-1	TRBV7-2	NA	CASSPSGGPKNEQFF	TGTGCCAGCAGCCCTAGCGGGGGGCCAAAAAATGAGCAGTTCTTC
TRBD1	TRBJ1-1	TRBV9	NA	CASSVGQRATEAFF	TGTGCCAGCAGCGTGGGACAGCGAGCCACTGAAGCTTTCTTT
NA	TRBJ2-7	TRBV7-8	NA	CASSLADWYGTYEQYF	TGTGCCAGCAGCTTAGCGGACTGGTACGGTACCTACGAGCAGTACTTC
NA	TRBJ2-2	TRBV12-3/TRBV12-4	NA	CASSPKGPGELFF	TGTGCCAGCAGTCCCAAGGGGCCCGGGGAGCTGTTTTTT
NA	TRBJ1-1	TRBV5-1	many	CASSSLRTLNTEAFF	TGCGCCAGCAGCTCCCTACGTACCTTGAACACTGAAGCTTTCTTT
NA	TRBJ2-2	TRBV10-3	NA	CAISGGSGELFF	TGTGCCATCAGTGGAGGGAGTGGGGAGCTGTTTTTT
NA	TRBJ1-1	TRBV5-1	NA	CASSLAQGGAEAFF	TGCGCCAGCAGCTTGGCTCAGGGCGGTGCTGAAGCTTTCTTT
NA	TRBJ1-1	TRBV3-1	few	CASSQTTGKVSAFF	TGTGCCAGCAGCCAAACAACAGGGAAGGTTAGTGCTTTCTTT
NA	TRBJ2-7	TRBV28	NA	CASSLPPGQSYEQYF	TGTGCCAGCAGCTTACCCCCGGGACAATCCTACGAGCAGTACTTC
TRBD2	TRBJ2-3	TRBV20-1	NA	CSAGTLSGNTDTQYF	TGCAGTGCTGGGACCCTTAGCGGGAACACAGATACGCAGTATTTT
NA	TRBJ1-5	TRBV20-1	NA	CSAGHYSNQPQHF	TGCAGTGCCGGACATTATAGCAATCAGCCCCAGCATTTT
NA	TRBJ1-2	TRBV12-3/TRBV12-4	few	CASSTATNYGYTF	TGTGCCAGCAGTACAGCCACTAACTATGGCTACACCTTC
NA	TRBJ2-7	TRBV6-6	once	CASSYDGGDEQYF	TGTGCCAGCAGTTACGATGGCGGGGACGAGCAGTACTTC